This entry lists 5 T cell receptor beta chains sequenced from one sample in a study of memory CD4+ T cells and cytomegalovirus serostatus. The table came from immunoSEQ multiplex PCR; TCRdb's copy has only in-frame clones and leaves some out. The sample includes 58,000 or so clones, around three quarters of them seen just once. Single viable CD3+CD4+CD8-CD45RO+ cells were sorted as the memory CD4+ T cells. Sequencing used memory CD4+ T cells from blood. These receptors came from an adult in good health and CMV-seropositive.

This chain links TRBV27 with TRBJ2-5; D is undetermined. V lost 4 bases to trimming and J lost 4 bases, with 13 bases between them. Germline loops: CDR1 MNHEY, CDR2 SMNVEV (reference sequence). CDR3 length equals 14 residues. The CDR3 coding sequence is TGTGCCAGCAGTTCTTCCCCAGTTGGAGAGACCCAGTACTTC. As protein: CASSSSPVGETQYF.

The chain recombines TRBV19 with TRBJ1-1; 7 positions match TRBD1. The CDR3 is made up of 15 amino acids. V was clipped by 4 bases and J by 8 bases; unmatched bases: 13. Germline CDR1 reads LNHDA; CDR2 reads SQIVND (reference sequence). In nucleotides, the CDR3 is TGTGCCAGTAGTAGACCGACAGGGTGGGTAGGAGAAGCTTTCTTT. Its protein product is CASSRPTGWVGEAFF.

The V gene is TRBV5-1, the J gene TRBJ2-1; D might be TRBD2 (5 bases). The CDR3 is made up of 16 amino acids. CDR1 SGHRS and CDR2 YFSETQ come from the germline V gene. Trimming shortened V by 0 bases and J by 7 bases, and 17 bases separated the two germline ends. DNA of the CDR3: TGCGCCAGCAGCTTGGTAGCGACTCAGATGGGGAATGAGCAGTTCTTC. Its translation: CASSLVATQMGNEQFF.

The chain has TRBV28 and TRBJ2-5; 7 bases align to TRBD2. The germline CDR1 and CDR2 sequences are MDHEN and SYDVKM. The ends lost 5 bases at V and 5 bases at J; junction bases unmatched: 5. The length of the CDR3 is 13 residues. CDR3 amino acids: CASSPGTTETQYF. The CDR3 bases are TGTGCCAGCAGTCCCGGGACTACGGAGACCCAGTACTTC. Together with reference TRBV28 and TRBJ2-5, the CDR3 gives the full variable domain: DVKVTQSSRYLVKRTGEKVFLECVQDMDHENMFWYRQDPGLGLRLIYFSYDVKMKEKGDIPEGYSVSREKKERFSLILESASTNQTSMYLCASSPGTTETQYFGPGTRLLVL.

This clone was picked up one time. The CDR3 here is CASTMGLRGGETQYF. Here the CDR3 DNA reads TGTGCCAGCACAATGGGACTAAGAGGGGGAGAGACCCAGTACTTC. The rearrangement joins TRBV5-6 to TRBJ2-5; tentative D call: TRBD2 (7 bases). V lost 6 bases and J lost 4, with 19 bases in between. The CDR3 has 15 amino acids. Germline V gives CDR1 SGHDT, CDR2 YYEEEE.